This entry is about one TCR beta chain. Its antigen is unidentified. Sequencing templates came from extracted RNA that was reverse transcribed into cDNA. The table came from immunoSEQ multiplex PCR; TCRdb's copy has only in-frame clones and leaves some out. Here the sample spans about 200,000 clones, roughly 56% being singletons. This sample is drawn from a study of CD8+ T cells in alopecia areata. Study results and limitations: Scalp samples also contribute reads from the resident alphabeta T cells found in normal skin. With patients, TCR sharing proved less clear than in mice, a difference possibly related to HLA.

The CDR3 spans 15 residues. V was clipped by 2 bases and J by 5 bases; unmatched bases: 2. Germline CDR1 and CDR2: MGHRA and YSYEKL. PBMCs served as the source from which CD4+ and CD8+ T cells were sorted. The chain combines TRBV4-1 with TRBJ2-1; 11 nucleotides agree with TRBD1. Sample: CD8+ T cells sorted from blood. This sequence was found in a human donor in good health. The CDR3 nucleotides read TGCGCCAGCAGCCAAAGGGGACAGGGGGACAATGAGCAGTTCTTC. This translates into CASSQRGQGDNEQFF.